This record concerns one T cell receptor (beta chain) sequence. The antigen is unknown. No DNA is shown, since the ends of the CDR3 on it are uncertain; the CDR3 is the one TCRdb lists. The gene symbols are mouse symbols. This record comes from a study of CD8+ T cells in alopecia areata. Notes on the study in general: For lesional scalp, especially alopecia totalis/universalis, clonality was higher than in normal scalp.

The CDR3 has 8 amino acids, counting both end residues. Germline lookup yields CDR1 NSQYPW and CDR2 LRSPGD (reference sequence). Once RNA had been extracted, it was reverse transcribed into cDNA to act as the sequencing template. Sequenced by immunoSEQ multiplex PCR; TCRdb stores in-frame clones only, minus some. In total the sample includes around 110,000 clones, none of them seen once. This TCR was sampled from a C3H/HeJ mouse with alopecia areata. For the strain, the MHC haplotype given is H2-k. The specimen sequenced was lesional skin. J is TRBJ2-7 and V is TRBV1; the tabulated D call, TRBD1, remains unverified against the DNA. The CDR3 spells CTSYEQYF.